What follows describes a single TCR beta chain. No antigen is known for it. Within one base of it there is no much larger clone, and no base qualities were kept. These data come from a study of shared clonotypes between healthy human individuals (dated by TCRdb to 2018 to 2020). General notes on the study: Two women and three men aged 18 to 49 years were included in the cohort. For each donor, three plates each were used for CD4 naive and CD4 memory, two plates were used for CD8 naive, and one plate was used for CD8 memory. Blood TCR repertoires of several healthy adults were deeply sequenced to estimate repertoire size and the extent of clonotype sharing between individuals. To increase sequencing depth and limit assay-specific biases, TCR repertoire library preparation and sequencing were carried out by different laboratories using diverse techniques. Leukapheresis yielded between about 0.85 and 9.5 billion PBMCs per donor.

At the junction V is shortened by 1 base and J by 8 bases; bases outside the gene matches: 11. The CDR3 holds 16 amino acids from the cysteine to the phenylalanine. The retained sequence is limited to the CDR3, 48 bases, with the frame set at the first base. The germline V gene supplies CDR1 SGHRS and CDR2 YFSETQ. CD8 naive samples were obtained by positive selection for CCR7 among CD45RO-negative cells, yielding a CD45RA+CCR7+ population from which TemRA cells were excluded. Healthy HIV-negative adults with no recently reported acute infections or vaccinations were included as donors. All donors were Caucasian adults living in Nashville, Tennessee, USA. Blood was obtained by leukapheresis, after which PBMCs were separated by Ficoll-Histopaque density gradient centrifugation and cryopreserved in liquid nitrogen vapor phase. Analytical flow cytometry was used to check the purity and quantity of each magnetically sorted T cell population. From each sorted fraction, genomic DNA was isolated and quantified by UV absorbance on a Nanodrop 2000c.

Using the deep immunoSEQ assay, TCR CDR3 regions were amplified from genomic DNA by multiplex PCR. Genomic DNA extracted from each cell subset was distributed evenly over all wells of several immunoSEQ 96-well plates, and each plate served as one replicate. Each replicate PCR for sorted subsets received approximately 220 ng genomic DNA, equal to about 30,000 T cell genomes. Purified libraries were measured with a Qubit 3.0 fluorometer, size-checked on a Bioanalyzer 2100, and measured again with the KAPA Library Quantification kit. Each immunoSEQ 96-well plate was sequenced on its own single-read 150-cycle Illumina NextSeq 550 flow cell. Concerning the study's data processing: The immunoSEQ output contained only junctional sequences without quality scores, so filtering could not match that applied to full-length reads. To assign V/J genes and CDR3, sequences were annotated against IMGT germline references using PyIR, a Python wrapper for IgBLAST v1.9. Any read was removed if the V/J assignment was weak (E-value above 1e-6), the CDR3 was missing, or the read contained stop codons, out-of-frame junctions, or ambiguous translated residues. V3J clonotypes were defined as sequences sharing the same inferred V gene, J gene, and CDR3 amino acid sequence. The percentage overlap between two repertoires was calculated by dividing the number of shared unique clonotypes by the size of the smaller repertoire. RTK rarefaction, the Chao1 estimator, and Recon v2.1 estimates of unobserved clonotypes were used to assess repertoire richness. OLGA was used to compute generation probabilities for all TCRbeta clonotypes that the gDNA method yielded from several donors. The immuneACCESS repertoire file appears here via TCRdb, limited to in-frame rearrangements. These files lack a portion of the clones; in checked studies, under half of the deficit traces to unresolved V genes, and the cause of the others is not known. From that table come the V and J calls and clone size; the DNA was used to work out D and trimming. The table for this sample lists about 580,000 clones; roughly 98% of them were counted only once. The ten largest clones add up to less than 0.35% of the sample.

The paper's findings and limits, for the study overall: Incomplete sequencing was indicated by rarefaction of sorted-subset datasets, despite the large sequencing depth. Based on pairwise subsampling, the degree of clonotype sharing among donors was expected to be affected by sequencing depth. Estimated clonotype richness was generally larger for naive than for memory subsets. Because the study included only a small number of donors, the genetic and exposure-history diversity represented was limited. Sampling was restricted to blood, and TCR repertoires in tissues likely differ from the TCR repertoires found in blood. Compared with non-shared clonotypes, the clonotypes found in all four sorted-subset donors had higher generation probabilities. Roughly 5.2% of naive CD4, 3.5% of naive CD8, 2.3% of memory CD4, and 0.35% to 0.4% of memory CD8 clonotypes were shared across several donors.

Source material: naive CD8+ T cells sorted from blood. This specimen's cell subset or site label, interpreted: CD45RA+CCR7+. The clonotype was recovered from a man aged 25-45 years in good health. Rearrangement joined TRBV5-1 to TRBJ2-1, and 8 junction bases match TRBD1. The CDR3 region has the sequence CASSLSGTGVFDEQFF. The DNA reads TGCGCCAGCAGCTTGTCCGGGACAGGTGTTTTCGATGAGCAGTTCTTC.